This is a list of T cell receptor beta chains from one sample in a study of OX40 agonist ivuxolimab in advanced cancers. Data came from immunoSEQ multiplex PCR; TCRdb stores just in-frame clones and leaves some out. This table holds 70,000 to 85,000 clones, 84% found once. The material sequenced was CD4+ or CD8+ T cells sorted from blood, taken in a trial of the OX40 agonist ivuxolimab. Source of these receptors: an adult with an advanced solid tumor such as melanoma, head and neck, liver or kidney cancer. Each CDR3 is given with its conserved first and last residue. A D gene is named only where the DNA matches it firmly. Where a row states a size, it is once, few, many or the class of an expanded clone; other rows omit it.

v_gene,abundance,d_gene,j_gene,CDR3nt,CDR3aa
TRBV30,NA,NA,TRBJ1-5,TGTGCCTGGAGAAGGGTTAATCAGCCCCAGCATTTT,CAWRRVNQPQHF
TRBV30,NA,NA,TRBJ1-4,TGTGCCTGGAGTAGGGCAGATCGAAATGAAAAACTGTTTTTT,CAWSRADRNEKLFF
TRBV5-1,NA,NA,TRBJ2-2,TGCGCCAGCAGCTTGGTCCACAGGGTGGACCAGATTAACACCGGGGAGCTGTTTTTT,CASSLVHRVDQINTGELFF
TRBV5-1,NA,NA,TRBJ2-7,TGCGCCAGCAGCTTGGCCACAGGGGGGGGCGAGCAGTACTTC,CASSLATGGGEQYF
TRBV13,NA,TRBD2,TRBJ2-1,TGTGCCAGCAGCGGGCTAGCGGGCCTTTCCTACAATGAGCAGTTCTTC,CASSGLAGLSYNEQFF
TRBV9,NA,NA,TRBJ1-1,TGTGCCAGCAGCGTAGATCACTCGTGGTCCGGTGAAGCTTTCTTT,CASSVDHSWSGEAFF
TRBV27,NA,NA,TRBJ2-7,TGTGCCAGCAGTTTATTTCTAGGTCGGACTTACGAGCAGTACTTC,CASSLFLGRTYEQYF
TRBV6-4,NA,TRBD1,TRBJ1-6,TGTGCCAGCAGTGTTGGGACAGCTAATTCACCCCTCCACTTT,CASSVGTANSPLHF
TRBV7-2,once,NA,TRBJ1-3,TGTGCCAGCAGCCAGCCCCCTATATTGTCTGGAAACACCATATATTTT,CASSQPPILSGNTIYF
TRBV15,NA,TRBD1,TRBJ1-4,TGTGCCACCACAGGGGGGTTGGGAGAAAAACTGTTTTTT,CATTGGLGEKLFF
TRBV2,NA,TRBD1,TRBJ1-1,TGTGCCAGCAGTTCCCGACAGGGGGGGCCTGAAGCTTTCTTT,CASSSRQGGPEAFF
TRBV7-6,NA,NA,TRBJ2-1,TGTGCCAGCAGCCTCCTAGGGGTCTCCTACAATGAGCAGTTCTTC,CASSLLGVSYNEQFF
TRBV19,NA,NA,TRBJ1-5,TGTGCCAGTAGTATCGGGGGCGGTGGGGTTAATCAGCCCCAGCATTTT,CASSIGGGGVNQPQHF
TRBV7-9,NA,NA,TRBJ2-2,TGTGCCAGCAGCTTCGGCGCTTTCACCGGGGAGCTGTTTTTT,CASSFGAFTGELFF
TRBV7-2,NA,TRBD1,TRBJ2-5,TGTGCCAGCAGCACCCAACAGGGGGAGACCCAGTACTTC,CASSTQQGETQYF
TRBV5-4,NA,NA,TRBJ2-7,TGTGCCAGCAGGGCGGGACTTGGTTCCTACGAGCAGTACTTC,CASRAGLGSYEQYF
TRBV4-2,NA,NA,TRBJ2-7,TGTGCCAGCAGCCAAGATGTGGGGGAAGGGCAGTACTTC,CASSQDVGEGQYF
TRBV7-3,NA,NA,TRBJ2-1,TGTGCCAGCAGCTTAACAACAGGGCACAGTGAGCAGTTCTTC,CASSLTTGHSEQFF
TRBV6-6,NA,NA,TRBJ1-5,TGTGCCAGCCACGGGAGCAATCAGCCCCAGCATTTT,CASHGSNQPQHF
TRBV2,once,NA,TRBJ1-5,TGTGCCAGCAGCCAGGGACCCGCCGGGCCCCAGCATTTT,CASSQGPAGPQHF
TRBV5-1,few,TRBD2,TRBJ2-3,TGCGCCAGCAGCTTGAGAGCGGGAGTCGGTGTAGATACGCAGTATTTT,CASSLRAGVGVDTQYF
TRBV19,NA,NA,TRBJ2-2,TGTGCCAGTACCACCTCCCGGGACACCGGGGAGCTGTTTTTT,CASTTSRDTGELFF
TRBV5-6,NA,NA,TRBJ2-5,TGTGCCAGCAGCTTGGGGCGGGGGCCGCAAGAGACCCAGTACTTC,CASSLGRGPQETQYF
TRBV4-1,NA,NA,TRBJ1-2,TGCGCCAGCAGCCCCACGGACCCCGGGGTAGGCTATGGCTACACCTTC,CASSPTDPGVGYGYTF
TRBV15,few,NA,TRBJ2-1,TGTGCCACCAGCAGAGATCCCCAGGTCTCCTACAATGAGCAGTTCTTC,CATSRDPQVSYNEQFF
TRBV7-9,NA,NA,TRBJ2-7,TGTGCCAGCAGCCGGGACCTCTGGAGCTCCTACGAGCAGTACTTC,CASSRDLWSSYEQYF
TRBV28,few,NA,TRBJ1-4,TGTGCCAGCAGTTTAGTCGGTGAAAAACTGTTTTTT,CASSLVGEKLFF
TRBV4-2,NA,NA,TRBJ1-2,TGTGCCAGCAGCCAAGACGGCCCAGCTAACTATGGCTACACCTTC,CASSQDGPANYGYTF
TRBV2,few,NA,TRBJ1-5,TGTGCCAGCAGAGCTGACAGCGGTCAGCCCCAGCATTTT,CASRADSGQPQHF
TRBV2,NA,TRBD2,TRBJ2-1,TGTGCCAGCAGTCCAAGGACTAGCGGGGCTTCCGGTGAGCAGTTCTTC,CASSPRTSGASGEQFF